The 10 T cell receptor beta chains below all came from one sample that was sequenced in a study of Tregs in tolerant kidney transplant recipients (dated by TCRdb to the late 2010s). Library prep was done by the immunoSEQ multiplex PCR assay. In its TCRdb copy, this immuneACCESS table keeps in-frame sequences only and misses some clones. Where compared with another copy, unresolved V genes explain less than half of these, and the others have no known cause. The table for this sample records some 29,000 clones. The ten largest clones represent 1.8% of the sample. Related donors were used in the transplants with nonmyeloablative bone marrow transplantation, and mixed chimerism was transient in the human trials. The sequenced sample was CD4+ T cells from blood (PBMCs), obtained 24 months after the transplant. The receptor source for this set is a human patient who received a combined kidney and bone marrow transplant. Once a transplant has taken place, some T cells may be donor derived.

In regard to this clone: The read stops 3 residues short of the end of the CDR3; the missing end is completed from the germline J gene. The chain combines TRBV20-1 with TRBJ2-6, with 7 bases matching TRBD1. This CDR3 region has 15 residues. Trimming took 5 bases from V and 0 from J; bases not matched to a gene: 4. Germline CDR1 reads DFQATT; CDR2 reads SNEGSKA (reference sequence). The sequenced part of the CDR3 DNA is TGCAGTGCTTCGACAGGGATCTCTGGGGCCAACGTC. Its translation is CSASTGISGANV. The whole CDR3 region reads CSASTGISGANVLTF.

The CDR3 loop reads CASSLSGNEQFF. CDR3 DNA, as far as it was read: TGTGCCAGCAGCCTCAGCGGCAATGAG. The V and J genes are TRBV7-9 and TRBJ2-1; maybe TRBD2 (5 bases). With the read ending 3 residues before the CDR3 end, the germline J gene is used to fill in that end. Trimming shortened V by 5 bases and J by 6 bases, and 8 bases separated the two germline ends. The CDR3 spans 12 residues. Germline loops: CDR1 SEHNR, CDR2 FQNEAQ (reference sequence).

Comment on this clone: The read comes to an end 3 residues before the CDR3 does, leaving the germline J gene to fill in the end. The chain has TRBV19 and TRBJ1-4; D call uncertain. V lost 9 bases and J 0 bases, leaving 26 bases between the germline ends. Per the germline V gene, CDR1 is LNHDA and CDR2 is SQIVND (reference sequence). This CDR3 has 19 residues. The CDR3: CASLGRINPKSATNEKLFF. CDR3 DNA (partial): TGTGCCAGCCTTGGGCGCATCAATCCAAAGTCCGCAACTAATGAAAAA.

The CDR3 reads CSVLISGIRDTQYF. The DNA read from the CDR3 is TGCAGCGTTTTAATTAGCGGGATCAGGGATACG. The chain is built from TRBV29-1 and TRBJ2-3; 8 bases match TRBD2. The read ends 3 residues before the CDR3 terminus; that terminus is restored from the germline J gene. With 5 bases clipped from V and 6 bases from J, the junction kept 10 bases outside the gene matches. CDR1 and CDR2 from the germline V gene are SQVTM and ANQGSEA. The CDR3 covers 14 residues.

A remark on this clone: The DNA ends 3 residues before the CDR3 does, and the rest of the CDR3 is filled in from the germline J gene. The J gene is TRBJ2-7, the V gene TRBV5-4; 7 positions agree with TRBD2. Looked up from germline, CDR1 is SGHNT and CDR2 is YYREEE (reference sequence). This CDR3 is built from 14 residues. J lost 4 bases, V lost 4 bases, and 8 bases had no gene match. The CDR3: CASSLRGEGYEQYF. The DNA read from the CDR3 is TGTGCCAGCAGCCTCCGGGGGGAAGGGTACGAG.

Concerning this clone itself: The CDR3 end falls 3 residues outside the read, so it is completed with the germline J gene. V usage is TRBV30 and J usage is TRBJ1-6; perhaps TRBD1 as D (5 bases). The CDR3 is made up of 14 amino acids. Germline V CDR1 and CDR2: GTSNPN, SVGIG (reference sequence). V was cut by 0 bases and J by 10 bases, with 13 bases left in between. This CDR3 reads CAWSVYQGNSPLHF. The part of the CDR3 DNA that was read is TGTGCCTGGAGTGTATATCAGGGCAACTCACCC.

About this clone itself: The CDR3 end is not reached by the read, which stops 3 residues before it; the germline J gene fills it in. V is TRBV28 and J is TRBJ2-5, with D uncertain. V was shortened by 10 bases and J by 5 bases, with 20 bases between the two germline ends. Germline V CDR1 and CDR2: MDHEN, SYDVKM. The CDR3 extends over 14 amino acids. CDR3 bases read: TGTGCCACCACTTTTGGGTCCGGGTTGGAGACC. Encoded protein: CATTFGSGLET. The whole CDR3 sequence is CATTFGSGLETQYF.

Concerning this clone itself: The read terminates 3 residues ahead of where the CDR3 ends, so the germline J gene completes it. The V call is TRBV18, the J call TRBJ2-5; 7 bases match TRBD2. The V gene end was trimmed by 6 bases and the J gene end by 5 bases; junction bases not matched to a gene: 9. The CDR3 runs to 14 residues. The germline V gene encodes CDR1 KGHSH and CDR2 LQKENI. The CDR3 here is CASSAGEGGETQYF. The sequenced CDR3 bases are TGTGCCAGCTCTGCGGGAGAGGGCGGGGAGACC.

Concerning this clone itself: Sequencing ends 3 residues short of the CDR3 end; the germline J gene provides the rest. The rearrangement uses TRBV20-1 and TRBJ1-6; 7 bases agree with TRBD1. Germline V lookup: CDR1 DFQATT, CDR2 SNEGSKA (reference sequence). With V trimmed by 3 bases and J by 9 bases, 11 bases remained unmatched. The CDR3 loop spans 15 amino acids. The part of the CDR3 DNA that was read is TGCAGTGCTAGGGGTGACACAGGGGTTGTTTCACCC. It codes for CSARGDTGVVSP. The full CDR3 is CSARGDTGVVSPLHF.

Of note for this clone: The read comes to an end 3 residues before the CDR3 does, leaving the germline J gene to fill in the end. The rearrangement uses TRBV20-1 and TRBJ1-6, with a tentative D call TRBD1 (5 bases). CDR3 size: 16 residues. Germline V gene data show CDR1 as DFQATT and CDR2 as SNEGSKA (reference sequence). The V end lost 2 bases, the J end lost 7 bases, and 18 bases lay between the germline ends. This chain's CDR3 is CSARLGGAAENSPLHF. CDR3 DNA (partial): TGCAGTGCTAGATTGGGCGGGGCGGCGGAGAATTCACCC.